This T cell receptor (beta chain) was documented in a study of response to subunit inactivated influenza vaccine. Study results and limitations: After each seasonal influenza vaccination, few new T cells are recruited, the authors suggested.

Germline V CDR1 and CDR2: SQVTM, ANQGSEA. V was clipped by 8 bases and J by 6 bases; unmatched bases: 12. This CDR3 region has 13 residues. This clonotype was detected only a few times. Its target is unknown. TCRdb analysed the RT-PCR reads with MiXCR anew, one entry per CDR3 protein. There are 700,000 to 800,000 distinct CDR3 sequences in the sample; approximately 18% occur only once, and 11% lies in the top ten. The gene calls are TRBV29-1 and TRBJ2-5, with 7 bases fitting TRBD1. The source material was PBMCs from blood, sampled around 5 days after vaccination. The clonotype was recovered from a man aged 50 or older who received an inactivated influenza vaccine. The CDR3 spells CSTNDRAGKTQYF. The CDR3 bases are TGCAGCACTAACGACAGGGCTGGGAAGACCCAGTACTTC. The variable domain in full, with the rest retrieved from reference TRBV29-1 and TRBJ2-5, is SAVISQKPSRDICQRGTSLTIQCQVDSQVTMMFWYRQQPGQSLTLIATANQGSEATYESGFVIDKFPISRPNLTFSTLTVSNMSPEDSSIYLCSTNDRAGKTQYFGPGTRLLVL.